The rows below give T cell receptor beta chains drawn from one sample of a study of shared clonotypes between healthy human individuals. The table came from immunoSEQ multiplex PCR; TCRdb's copy has only in-frame clones and leaves some out. The table includes under 2,000,000 clones, approximately 95% detected once. Sequencing was done on a sample of naive CD8+ T cells sorted from blood. These receptors all stem from a man between 18 and 29 years old in good health. Both conserved end residues are trimmed from each CDR3. A D gene is named only where the DNA matches it firmly.

TRBV7-9	TRBJ2-5	.	ASSLLAGGQETQY
TRBV5-6	TRBJ2-1	TRBD2	ASSLSFVTSGYNEQF
TRBV4-1	TRBJ1-3	.	ASSQDPQAANTIY
TRBV29-1	TRBJ2-5	TRBD1	SVSPRDRGGETQY
TRBV4-1	TRBJ2-7	.	ASSLTPSSYEQY
TRBV6-1	TRBJ2-3	TRBD1	ASSELSGQGADTQY
TRBV4-3	TRBJ2-1	TRBD2	ASSPGQLAVDEQF
TRBV4-3	TRBJ2-7	.	ASSQDRASASYEQY
TRBV4-1	TRBJ2-2	.	ASSQEGRTGELF
TRBV11-2	TRBJ2-7	TRBD2	ASSLEGVVTSGPYEQY
TRBV28	TRBJ2-1	.	ASSLYRSSYNEQF
TRBV19	TRBJ2-6	.	ASSIGASGANVLT
TRBV6-1	TRBJ1-5	.	ASSPPRAAQH
TRBV5-6	TRBJ2-3	.	ASPGDTQY
TRBV7-2	TRBJ1-5	TRBD1	ASSPYPGQINQPQH
TRBV11-2	TRBJ2-7	.	ASSLRTLPVEQY
TRBV6-5	TRBJ2-7	.	ASSYSPDPAYEQY
TRBV9	TRBJ2-7	.	ASAKDNSYEQY
TRBV5-4	TRBJ2-7	.	ASSRGYEQY
TRBV11-2	TRBJ2-1	.	ASSFMNEQF
TRBV2	TRBJ2-1	.	ASSPLDLPNEQF
TRBV5-6	TRBJ1-2	TRBD1	ASSLGTGKVA
TRBV7-6	TRBJ2-7	TRBD1	ASSLARDRAYEQY
TRBV5-4	TRBJ1-6	.	ASSGPGASPLH
TRBV4-1	TRBJ2-7	.	ASSQAEGIYEQY
TRBV10-3	TRBJ2-7	.	AISVSTSYEQY
TRBV19	TRBJ1-5	.	ASGEEYSNQPQH
TRBV30	TRBJ2-7	TRBD2	ARSGGISYEQY
TRBV19	TRBJ1-2	TRBD1	ASSGLTGQGYGYT